One and the same sample provided the 12 T cell receptor beta chains below, sequenced in a study of blood T cell repertoires in COVID-19. TCRdb's table, derived via immunoSEQ multiplex PCR, lists solely in-frame clones and lacks some. The table has about 380,000 clones, 89% seen once. Sequencing used peripheral blood. The receptors were sampled from a man aged 35-49 years with acute or convalescent COVID-19.

The V and J genes are TRBV7-2 and TRBJ1-2; D may be TRBD1 (5 bases). The CDR3 consists of 14 residues. The V gene's germline CDR1 is SGHTA and CDR2 FQGNSA. The V and J ends lost 5 bases and 4 bases respectively, with 14 bases between them. CDR3 region: CASSPMSGIYGYTF. In nucleotides, the CDR3 is TGTGCCAGCAGCCCAATGTCAGGGATCTATGGCTACACCTTC.

This clone appeared once. V and J are TRBV6-4 and TRBJ2-1, with TRBD2 matching 7 bases. CDR1 is MRHNA, CDR2 SNTAGT, per germline. The CDR3 extends over 14 amino acids. V shed 8 bases and J 7 bases; nucleotides not matched to a gene: 11. The CDR3 DNA is TGTGCCAGCTCGAGGGAGGGATGGGGGAATGAGCAGTTCTTC. Translating it yields CASSREGWGNEQFF.

This rearrangement joins TRBV28 to TRBJ2-2, with TRBD1 identical over 9 bases. Trimming took 5 bases from V and 3 from J; bases not matched to a gene: 7. CDR1 and CDR2 (germline): MDHEN, SYDVKM. The CDR3 sequence is 16 residues long. CDR3 residues: CASSASTGGDTGELFF. CDR3 in DNA: TGTGCCAGCAGTGCCTCGACAGGGGGGGACACCGGGGAGCTGTTTTTT.

The chain uses TRBV5-4 and TRBJ2-7; D call uncertain. Germline V gene data show CDR1 as SGHNT and CDR2 as YYREEE (reference sequence). The V end was cut by 1 base, the J end by 1 base, with 15 bases between. This CDR3 is 16 amino acids long. The CDR3 region has the DNA TGTGCCAGCAGCTTGTATGGCTCCCCACAATCCTACGAGCAGTACTTC. It translates to CASSLYGSPQSYEQYF.

The gene calls are TRBV4-2 and TRBJ2-1; tentatively, D is TRBD2 (5 bases). There are 17 residues in the CDR3. Germline V gene sequence: CDR1 LGHNA, CDR2 YNFKEQ. The V gene lost 0 bases and the J gene lost 0 bases, with 12 bases spanning the gap. CDR3 DNA sequence: TGTGCCAGCAGCCAAGAGGCCGGGATGAGCTCCTACAATGAGCAGTTCTTC. Translated, it gives CASSQEAGMSSYNEQFF.

This chain links TRBV11-2 with TRBJ2-1; TRBD2 might be the D (6 bases). The CDR3 contains 12 residues. Per germline, CDR1 SGHAT and CDR2 FQNNGV. Trimming took off 4 bases at V and 8 bases at J, with 9 bases between the two ends. CDR3: CASSYQRDEQFF. The DNA for the CDR3 is TGTGCCAGCAGCTACCAGCGGGATGAGCAGTTCTTC.

This chain uses TRBV9 with TRBJ2-3; 10 nucleotides agree with TRBD2. The V gene's germline CDR1 is SGDLS and CDR2 YYNGEE. V gave up 3 bases and J gave up 2 bases; unmatched junction bases: 3. This CDR3 is built from 15 residues. CDR3 DNA sequence: TGTGCCAGCAGCGCCCTAGCGGGGGACACAGATACGCAGTATTTT. Its protein is CASSALAGDTDTQYF.

V usage is TRBV4-3 and J usage is TRBJ2-7, with D unclear. The ends were cut back, 2 bases at V and 3 bases at J, with 8 bases in the middle. Per the germline V gene, CDR1 is LGHNA and CDR2 is YSLEER. This CDR3 has 13 residues. CDR3 protein: CASSQRRFYEQYF. The CDR3 coding sequence is TGCGCCAGCAGCCAACGCAGGTTCTACGAGCAGTACTTC.

This sequence joins TRBV6-1 and TRBJ2-2; 8 bases match TRBD1. Looked up from germline, CDR1 is MNHNS and CDR2 is SASEGT. V shed 3 bases and J 3 bases; nucleotides not matched to a gene: 3. The CDR3 length is 15 residues. In DNA, the CDR3 is TGTGCCAGCAGTGAGAACAGGGGGTACACCGGGGAGCTGTTTTTT. It yields the protein CASSENRGYTGELFF.

CDR3: CAIRRRQGVNEKLFF. The CDR3 DNA reads TGTGCCATCAGAAGGAGACAGGGGGTTAATGAAAAACTGTTTTTT. The chain combines TRBV10-3 with TRBJ1-4; 9 nucleotides match TRBD1. The CDR3 is 15 amino acids. V lost 6 bases to trimming and J lost 4 bases; unmatched junction nucleotides: 6. Per the germline V gene, CDR1 is ENHRY and CDR2 is SYGVKD.

V usage is TRBV19 and J usage is TRBJ2-5, with 7 bases matching TRBD1. The germline gives CDR1 LNHDA, CDR2 SQIVND (reference sequence). The V gene end was trimmed by 3 bases and the J gene end by 3 bases; junction bases not matched to a gene: 4. The CDR3 spans 14 residues. CDR3 bases: TGTGCCAGTAGTATGGAACAGGGGAAAGAGACCCAGTACTTC. Translating gives CASSMEQGKETQYF. The full variable domain, in which reference TRBV19 and TRBJ2-5 provide the parts outside the CDR3, is DGGITQSPKYLFRKEGQNVTLSCEQNLNHDAMYWYRQDPGQGLRLIYYSQIVNDFQKGDIAEGYSVSREKKESFPLTVTSAQKNPTAFYLCASSMEQGKETQYFGPGTRLLVL.

The chain has TRBV6-1 and TRBJ2-5, with 8 bases lining up with TRBD1. Trimming cost V 2 bases and J 4 bases; bases outside gene matches: 0. The germline CDR1 and CDR2 sequences are MNHNS and SASEGT. CDR3 length: 13 amino acids. The DNA for the CDR3 is TGTGCCAGCAGTGAACAGGGGGCAGAGACCCAGTACTTC. This codes for CASSEQGAETQYF.